This T cell receptor (beta chain) is drawn from a study of identical twins. This clonotype was seen at least ten times. Its matching antigen is unknown. TCRdb re-called the 5' RACE reads with MiXCR, one entry per CDR3 protein. Of 690,000 or so distinct CDR3 sequences listed, approximately 6% are singletons. Findings of the study overall: Analyses of zero insertions could, in part, be confounded by invariant MAIT and iNKT cells.

This CDR3 is 16 amino acids long. Germline V gives CDR1 SEHNR, CDR2 FQNEAQ (reference sequence). V shed 4 bases and J 3 bases; nucleotides not matched to a gene: 9. The sequenced sample was naive T cells sorted from blood. The genes are TRBV7-9 and TRBJ2-1; 7 bases fit TRBD2. This clonotype originated in a man aged 18 to 35 in good health. This chain's CDR3 is CASSWGGALIYNEQFF. CDR3 nucleotide sequence: TGTGCCAGCAGCTGGGGAGGGGCGCTTATCTACAATGAGCAGTTCTTC.